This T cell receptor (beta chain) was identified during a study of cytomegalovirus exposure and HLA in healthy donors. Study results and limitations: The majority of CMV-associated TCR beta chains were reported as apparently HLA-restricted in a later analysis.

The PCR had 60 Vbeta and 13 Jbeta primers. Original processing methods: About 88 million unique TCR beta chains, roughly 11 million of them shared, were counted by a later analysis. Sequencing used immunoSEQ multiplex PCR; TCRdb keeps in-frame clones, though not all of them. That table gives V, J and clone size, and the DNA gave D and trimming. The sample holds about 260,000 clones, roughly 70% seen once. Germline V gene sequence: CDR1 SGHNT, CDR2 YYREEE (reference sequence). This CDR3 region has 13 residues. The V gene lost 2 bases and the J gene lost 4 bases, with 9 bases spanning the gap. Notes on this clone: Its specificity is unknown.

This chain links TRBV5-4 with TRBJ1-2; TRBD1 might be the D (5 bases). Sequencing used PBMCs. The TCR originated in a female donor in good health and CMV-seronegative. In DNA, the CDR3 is TGTGCCAGCAGCTTAAGCAGGGCCTATGGCTACACCTTC. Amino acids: CASSLSRAYGYTF.